A selection of T cell receptor beta chains follows, all from one sample in a study of cytomegalovirus exposure and HLA in healthy donors. Profiling relied on immunoSEQ multiplex PCR, and the TCRdb table lists in-frame clones only, not all of them. The sample includes about 130,000 clones, around 75% of them seen just once. Input material: PBMCs. Receptor source: a woman between 50 and 59 years old in good health and CMV-seronegative. Both conserved end residues are part of each CDR3. D genes are given only for firm matches. Some rows mark clone size as missing; the rest say once, few, many or name a class of expanded clone.

size: -
V: TRBV28
J: TRBJ2-7
D: TRBD2
DNA: TGTGCCAGCAGCGGGACTAGCGGATCCTTAGAGCAGTACTTC
CDR3: CASSGTSGSLEQYF

size: -
V: TRBV9
J: TRBJ2-1
D: -
DNA: TGTGCCAGCAGCGTACGTGACAGTAACTACAATGAGCAGTTCTTC
CDR3: CASSVRDSNYNEQFF

size: -
V: TRBV13
J: TRBJ2-7
D: TRBD2
DNA: TGTGCCAGCAGCATTTTAGCGGGAGTCTCCTACGAGCAGTACTTC
CDR3: CASSILAGVSYEQYF

size: -
V: TRBV5-6
J: TRBJ2-3
D: -
DNA: TGTGCCAGCAGCTTGGCCGGTCGATCCCTCACAGATACGCAGTATTTT
CDR3: CASSLAGRSLTDTQYF

size: -
V: TRBV5-4
J: TRBJ2-3
D: -
DNA: TGTGCCAGCAGCGGAGGCGGGACAGATACGCAGTATTTT
CDR3: CASSGGGTDTQYF

size: -
V: TRBV2
J: TRBJ2-5
D: -
DNA: TGTGCCAGCAGTGAAGCAAGCGGGCGACAAGAGACCCAGTACTTC
CDR3: CASSEASGRQETQYF

size: -
V: TRBV7-9
J: TRBJ1-5
D: -
DNA: TGTGCCAGCGGCGGACAGTCTCAGCCCCAGCATTTT
CDR3: CASGGQSQPQHF

size: -
V: TRBV6-1
J: TRBJ2-2
D: -
DNA: TGTGCCAGCAGGCTGACTGGAACCACCGGGGAGCTGTTTTTT
CDR3: CASRLTGTTGELFF

size: -
V: TRBV5-1
J: TRBJ2-1
D: TRBD2
DNA: TGCGCCAGCAGCTCAGCGGGGAACCCCATTGGCGATGAGCAGTTCTTC
CDR3: CASSSAGNPIGDEQFF

size: -
V: TRBV4-3
J: TRBJ2-7
D: -
DNA: TGCGCCAGCAGCCAGGCCGACGGGTACGAGCAGTACTTC
CDR3: CASSQADGYEQYF

size: few
V: TRBV7-2
J: TRBJ2-1
D: TRBD2
DNA: TGTGCCAGCAGGCCTAGCGGTTTATACAATGAGCAGTTCTTC
CDR3: CASRPSGLYNEQFF

size: few
V: TRBV6-5
J: TRBJ1-3
D: -
DNA: TGTGCCAGCAGAAACACAGGGAGCTCTGGAAACACCATATATTTT
CDR3: CASRNTGSSGNTIYF

size: -
V: TRBV4-1
J: TRBJ1-2
D: -
DNA: TGCGCCAGCAGCCAAATGGGTACCTGGGGGCGCGAGGATGGCTACACCTTC
CDR3: CASSQMGTWGREDGYTF

size: -
V: TRBV27
J: TRBJ2-7
D: TRBD2
DNA: TGTGCCAGCAGTTTACGTTCGGGGGGGCACGAGCAGTACTTC
CDR3: CASSLRSGGHEQYF

size: -
V: TRBV19
J: TRBJ1-1
D: -
DNA: TGTGCCTGTGCACACAACACTGAAGCTTTCTTT
CDR3: CACAHNTEAFF

size: few
V: TRBV29-1
J: TRBJ2-7
D: -
DNA: TGCAGCGTCCGGGACCAGGGAGGAGAGCAGTACTTC
CDR3: CSVRDQGGEQYF

size: -
V: TRBV11-2
J: TRBJ1-1
D: TRBD1
DNA: TGTGCCAGCAGCTTTTGGACGACGGGACAGGGGGCGGAAAACACTGAAGCTTTCTTT
CDR3: CASSFWTTGQGAENTEAFF